One sample yielded the 14 T cell receptor beta chains listed below, sequenced in a study of control samples from healthy donors and cancer patients. The data were produced by immunoSEQ multiplex PCR, yet TCRdb's version contains in-frame clones alone and is incomplete. The sample shows about 75,000 clones, about 95% of them seen only once. The sequenced sample was blood. These receptors were obtained from a woman aged 40 to 50 in good health.

This CDR3 reads CANQPGRLNTEAFF. CDR3 sequence (DNA): TGTGCGAACCAACCAGGACGGTTGAACACTGAAGCTTTCTTT. The chain couples TRBV2 to TRBJ1-1, with D hard to call. The V gene's germline CDR1 is SNHLY and CDR2 FYNNEI. CDR3 length: 14 amino acids.

CDR3 in DNA: TGTGCCAGCAGTTTTGGAGGGGGCCTGGAGCAGTACTTC. This gives the protein CASSFGGGLEQYF. V usage is TRBV27 and J usage is TRBJ2-7; weak D call: TRBD1 (7 bases). The CDR3 is 13 residues long. The V end lost 3 bases, the J end lost 7 bases, and 13 bases lay between the germline ends. Per the germline V gene, CDR1 is MNHEY and CDR2 is SMNVEV (reference sequence).

This chain connects TRBV5-1 to TRBJ1-1, with D unresolved. CDR1 SGHRS and CDR2 YFSETQ come from the germline V gene. The CDR3 spans 15 residues. Between the trimmed V and J ends, which lost 4 bases and 0 bases, there was a span of 13 bases. The CDR3: CASSDLGNLNTEAFF. The CDR3 DNA sequence: TGCGCCAGCAGCGACCTGGGAAACTTGAACACTGAAGCTTTCTTT.

This sequence joins TRBV4-2 and TRBJ1-2, with D possibly being TRBD1 (6 bases). This CDR3 is built from 15 residues. The ends were cut back, 0 bases at V and 6 bases at J, with 14 bases in the middle. Looked up from germline, CDR1 is LGHNA and CDR2 is YNFKEQ. CDR3 sequence (DNA): TGTGCCAGCAGCCAAGAGACCACAGGGAGGGATGGCTACACCTTC. It codes for CASSQETTGRDGYTF.

The chain uses TRBV7-2 and TRBJ1-4, with D maybe TRBD1 (6 bases). This CDR3 region has 15 residues. V lost 1 base and J lost 2, with 8 bases in between. Per germline, CDR1 SGHTA and CDR2 FQGNSA. CDR3 in amino acids: CASSLVGATNEKLFF. CDR3 DNA sequence: TGTGCCAGCAGCTTAGTGGGGGCGACTAATGAAAAACTGTTTTTT.

The chain carries TRBV7-9 and TRBJ2-6; perhaps TRBD2 as D (6 bases). This CDR3 region has 18 residues. Looked up from germline, CDR1 is SEHNR and CDR2 is FQNEAQ (reference sequence). Between the trimmed V and J ends, which lost 1 base and 2 bases, there was a span of 15 bases. For the CDR3, the DNA is TGTGCCAGCAGCTTAGGATGGGGGGAGGTAGCTGGGGCCAACGTCCTGACTTTC. The encoded protein is CASSLGWGEVAGANVLTF.

This rearrangement joins TRBV3-1 (or the pseudogene TRBV3-2) to TRBJ1-1, with 7 positions matching TRBD1. The CDR3 sequence is 15 residues long. Germline V gene sequence: CDR1 LGHDT, CDR2 YNNKEL (reference sequence). V was clipped by 4 bases and J by 4 bases; unmatched bases: 9. In DNA, the CDR3 is TGTGCCAGCAGCCCGCTGACAGGGCACGGCACTGAAGCTTTCTTT. Translation gives CASSPLTGHGTEAFF.

This chain connects TRBV2 to TRBJ1-5; D remains ambiguous. The CDR3 runs 13 residues. Trimming shortened V by 8 bases and J by 3 bases, and 11 bases separated the two germline ends. Germline CDR1 is SNHLY and CDR2 is FYNNEI. CDR3: CASGIMNNQPQHF. The DNA for the CDR3 is TGTGCCAGCGGGATAATGAACAATCAGCCCCAGCATTTT.

The chain carries TRBV7-6 and TRBJ2-2, with 10 nucleotides matching TRBD2. CDR1 is SGHVS and CDR2 is FNYEAQ in the germline V gene. The CDR3 consists of 16 residues. The ends lost 5 bases at V and 4 bases at J; junction bases unmatched: 7. CDR3 nucleotide sequence: TGTGCCAGCAGCGAGCTAGCGGGGGAGTCCACCGGGGAGCTGTTTTTT. It is translated as CASSELAGESTGELFF.

The V gene is TRBV13, the J gene TRBJ1-1; D remains ambiguous. Germline V gives CDR1 PRHDT, CDR2 FYEKMQ (reference sequence). The CDR3 is 16 amino acids. Trimming left V 5 bases short and J 3 bases short, with 19 bases between. The CDR3, as DNA: TGTGCCAGCAGCCCCAGATTGAGGGCAGTTGACACTGAAGCTTTCTTT. This translates into CASSPRLRAVDTEAFF.

The chain recombines TRBV27 with TRBJ2-3, with D maybe TRBD2 (7 bases). V lost 5 bases to trimming and J lost 5 bases, with 20 bases between them. The CDR3 has 16 residues. CDR1 and CDR2 (germline): MNHEY, SMNVEV (reference sequence). CDR3 nucleotides: TGTGCCAGCAGTCCAACAGCTGAGGGGGGGCAAGATACGCAGTATTTT. Its translation is CASSPTAEGGQDTQYF.

This sequence joins TRBV2 and TRBJ2-1, with 11 nucleotides matching TRBD2. This CDR3 has 12 amino acids. V shed 11 bases and J 8 bases; nucleotides not matched to a gene: 5. CDR1 is SNHLY, CDR2 FYNNEI, per germline. CDR3 in DNA: TGTGCCGGAGAGACTAGCGGGGATGAGCAGTTCTTC. As protein: CAGETSGDEQFF.

CDR3 sequence: CASSYSSATQYF. In DNA, the CDR3 is TGTGCCAGCAGTTACTCTAGCGCCACGCAGTATTTT. The chain combines TRBV5-4 with TRBJ2-3, with D perhaps TRBD2 (6 bases). CDR3 length: 12 amino acids. Trimming pared 5 bases from V and 9 bases from J, leaving 13 bases between. Germline V gene data show CDR1 as SGHNT and CDR2 as YYREEE (reference sequence).

The V gene is TRBV5-4, the J gene TRBJ2-1, with 9 positions matching TRBD2. Germline lookup yields CDR1 SGHNT and CDR2 YYREEE (reference sequence). The CDR3 is 14 amino acids. Trimming cost V 7 bases and J 2 bases; bases outside gene matches: 4. The CDR3: CASQPSGAYNEQFF. CDR3 DNA: TGTGCCAGCCAGCCTAGCGGGGCCTACAATGAGCAGTTCTTC.